The T cell receptor (beta chain) described here comes from a study of early T cells in non-severe SARS-CoV-2 infection. Study-level information: Sequencing of bulk RNA from unsorted whole blood was done, without chain pairing. Whole-study findings and limits: The VDJdb matching leaned toward anti-spike CD8 responses and overlooked private and CD4 specificities.

cDNA molecules, individually, were tagged with unique molecular identifiers. TCRdb reanalysed the 5' RACE reads using MiXCR and keeps one entry per CDR3 protein. The sample lists about 39,000 distinct CDR3 sequences, 7% to 8% occurring once. This clonotype was detected many times. What it binds is unknown. V dropped 3 bases and J dropped 0; count of bases not matched to a gene: 5. The CDR3 length is 17 residues. Germline V gene lookup returns CDR1 MNHEY and CDR2 SMNVEV (reference sequence). The specimen was whole blood. The chain joins TRBV27 to TRBJ2-6, with 7 bases matching TRBD1. The source is an adult who was a healthcare worker with PCR-confirmed SARS-CoV-2 infection or an uninfected control (not recorded which). The CDR3: CASSFGTVSSGANVLTF. DNA for the CDR3: TGTGCCAGCAGTTTCGGGACAGTAAGCTCTGGGGCCAACGTCCTGACTTTC.